This T cell receptor (beta chain) was captured in a study of blood T cell repertoires in COVID-19. Overall study: Samples came from the United States, Italy and Spain, spanning acute and convalescent COVID-19. In each case, the material was cDNA or gDNA derived from T cells, B-cell-depleted T cells, or PBMCs.

This clone was observed a handful of times. The Seattle site enrolled patients during active infection and followed them longitudinally. From germline, CDR1 is KGHSH and CDR2 LQKENI. The ends were cut back, 1 base at V and 3 bases at J, with 7 bases in the middle. This CDR3 region has 13 residues. Source study methods: Reference gene primer amplification gave estimated nucleated cell counts. Clones were sequenced by immunoSEQ multiplex PCR, and TCRdb holds only the in-frame ones, with some missing. That table gives V, J and clone size, and the DNA gave D and trimming. The sample lists about 36,000 clones; approximately 74% were seen once.

The source of this sequence is a man in his 70s with COVID-19, enrolled during active disease. The sequenced material came from peripheral blood. V usage is TRBV18 and J usage is TRBJ2-7; tentative D call: TRBD1 (5 bases). CDR3 DNA sequence: TGTGCCAGCTCACCACAAACAGGCTACGAGCAGTACTTC. Protein sequence: CASSPQTGYEQYF. The full variable domain, completed using reference TRBV18 and TRBJ2-7, is NAGVMQNPRHLVRRRGQEARLRCSPMKGHSHVYWYRQLPEEGLKFMVYLQKENIIDESGMPKERFSAEFPKEGPSILRIQQVVRGDSAAYFCASSPQTGYEQYFGPGTRLTVT.